This T cell receptor beta chain was recovered during a study of cytomegalovirus exposure and HLA in healthy donors (dated by TCRdb to the late 2010s). Study-wide context: In an earlier analysis of some 610 of the donors, around 290 Gb of sequence data and 120 million or so unique TCR beta sequences from about 190 million T cells were reported. HLA typing included class I and class II loci at four-digit resolution. About 300 gigabases of sequencing data and roughly 90 million unique TCR sequences were included in an early release covering several hundred HLA-typed donors. In addition to the first cohort of roughly 670 subjects, a separate validation cohort of approximately 130 different subjects was used. Because of strong linkage in the cohort, four to six DR-DQ haplotypes were treated as single units for association and clustering. Donor age, sex, ethnicity and CMV serostatus were compiled together with the repertoire data. On average, about 240,000 unique TCR beta nucleotide sequences were sequenced per donor among several hundred genotyped donors of the cohort, with roughly 18% of those sequences being non-productive. To decide whether each TCR beta V gene segment behaved as functional or pseudogenic, an earlier analysis of some 540 of the donors relied on high-throughput TCR beta sequencing. The study used immunosequencing to profile the T cell repertoires of approximately 630 subjects and linked those repertoires to cytomegalovirus serostatus. The study aimed to test whether signatures of past pathogen exposure could be identified by cataloging public T cell receptors. All discovery cohort repertoires had been generated on a single sequencing platform. In a later analysis, previously published TCR beta repertoires from about 640 donors were re-analyzed and high-resolution HLA genotyping was added so that TCR occurrence patterns could be studied. The study combined high-throughput TCR immunosequencing, statistical association of individual TCRs with disease status, and machine learning to predict cytomegalovirus infection status. Of the roughly 410 genotyped donors, less than 90% were placed in the genetic ancestry cluster associated with self-reported Caucasian donors. In a later genetic analysis, genome-wide SNP genotypes for about 55% of the roughly 670 donors were used, and that subset was treated as a discovery cohort. Typing coverage differed by locus: A, B, C, DRB1 and DQB1 were typed in roughly 620-630 donors, DQA1 in 522, DPA1 in approximately 600, and DPB1 in 472. Rather than drawing on any new phenotypic data, the later analysis identified candidate immune exposures from TCR beta sequences and the way those sequences occurred across donors.

The cohort was made up of 666 healthy bone marrow donors. At the time of sampling, all cohort members were nominally healthy, though unrecorded immune exposures were likely present. The donor was CMV seronegative and belonged to the group of over 300 seronegative cohort members. A peripheral blood sample was collected from each donor, and TCR beta sequencing was performed on peripheral blood mononuclear cells. Genomic DNA extraction from the blood cell samples was performed with the Qiagen DNeasy Blood Extraction Kit. V lost 6 bases and J lost 7 bases, and the count of bases not matched to a germline gene is 13. CDR1 and CDR2, looked up from the germline V gene, are MNHNS and SASEGT. Taken from cysteine to phenylalanine, the CDR3 has 15 residues. The read is trimmed to its CDR3 DNA, 45 bases read in frame from base 1. Broad study findings and their caveats: Strong co-occurrence of HLA alleles, especially DR and DQ, made assigning TCR associations to individual alleles difficult. In an earlier analysis of about 550 of the donors, most TCR beta V segments were observed in productive rearrangements about 87% or about 30% of the time, broadly matching IMGT annotations. A few of the identified cytomegalovirus-associated TCR beta chains were confirmed in vitro to be specific for cytomegalovirus antigens. This cohort had only TCR beta chains sequenced, and the lack of alpha or paired-chain data limited which features could be detected. A later genetic analysis reported fewer N-insertions in productive TCRs among donors in an Asian-associated ancestry cluster than the roughly 700-donor mean. The only immune exposure information available for the cohort was CMV serostatus. A group of highly shared sequence variants was considered likely to be a technical artifact of the sequencing pipeline. In a later genetic analysis, a missense DCLRE1C variant was associated with V-gene and J-gene trimming of TCR beta chains, and the association was replicated in an independent cohort. The earlier analysis of almost 600 of the donors excluded 15 to 20 rarely observed V segments, including chromosome 9 orphons, because counts were too low. According to a later analysis, TCR association rates differed among HLA loci, with DRB1 alleles showing the most associated TCRs and HLA-C alleles showing the fewest. A further reported finding was that TCR beta sequences accurately predicted the HLA-A and HLA-B alleles for most subjects in the first cohort. Correlated functional status among segregating V segments might reflect linkage disequilibrium, but an unknown experimental factor could not be ruled out. In the study, approximately 160 TCR beta chains were listed as associated with cytomegalovirus. According to the authors, the approach could potentially be generalized to other disease states and immunological phenotypes. Most CMV-associated TCR beta chains appeared to be HLA-restricted in a later analysis, and the HLA associations seemed to be driven largely by CMV exposure. While some public TCRs were present in many individuals, most TCR sequences turned up only very rarely across donors. The presence/absence analyses assumed that sequencing depth was roughly uniform across donors, and that assumption may not be true. Specific HLA alleles were associated with roughly 16,000 TCR beta sequences at a false discovery rate of 0.05 in a later analysis. Because HLA typing was missing for some donors at each locus, association tests included only the typed subset. Because the 87-base-pair reads could not distinguish some IMGT-functional V segments, including TRBV6-2 and TRBV6-3, those segments were excluded. In both the original and validation cohorts, the classifier was reported to diagnose cytomegalovirus status with high specificity and sensitivity. Compared with equally common non-associated chains, HLA-associated TCR beta chains in a later analysis were more clonally expanded and had lower generation probabilities. A later analysis reported that several top co-occurrence clusters appeared linked to parvovirus B19, influenza, CMV and Epstein-Barr virus.

Comments on this clone: The antigen it recognizes is unknown. There are no base qualities to consult, and no much larger clone falls within one base.

The library was generated by the immunoSEQ multiplex PCR assay. For the multiplex PCR, a mixture combining 60 forward primers for TCR Vbeta segments and 13 reverse primers for TCR Jbeta segments was used. The CDR3 region of rearranged TCR beta genes was amplified from genomic DNA with a multiplex PCR assay. The Illumina HiSeq System was used to sequence the amplified TCR beta libraries as 87-base-pair reads. As for how the authors treated the data: A later analysis tallied around 82 million unique TCR beta chains across the 600 to 700 repertoires, and roughly 11 million of those chains were shared by two or more donors. To remove PCR and sequencing errors, raw reads were error-corrected and collapsed into unique sequences using a nearest-neighbor algorithm that merged closely related sequences. V, D and J gene segments were assigned by aligning CDR3 sequences to IMGT reference sequences. For a sequence to be retained, at least a six-nucleotide match to both a V gene segment and a J gene segment was required. A rearrangement was called productive if the CDR3 had no stop codons and remained in frame with V and J, and every other rearrangement was called non-productive. Following IMGT convention, CDR3 was defined as the stretch from the second conserved V-encoded cysteine up to the conserved J-encoded phenylalanine. Sequences without an unambiguous match to a single V gene segment were excluded from the earlier analysis of 450 to 750 of the donors. In an earlier analysis of 587 of the donors, a V segment was called functional when productive rearrangements were above 56.7%, and segregating when the standard deviation between donors exceeded 5%. A statistical classification framework was built for diagnosing cytomegalovirus status from the catalog of TCR beta chain sequences. V and J gene assignment, in a later analysis, came from comparing TCR nucleotide sequences with IMGT/GENE-DB human TR gene sequences. A later analysis assigned CDR3 sequences and most-parsimonious VDJ recombination scenarios with the TCRdist pipeline. In a later analysis, each TCR beta chain was defined by its CDR3 amino acid sequence together with its V-gene family, and reads without a unique V-gene family were excluded. As a way to deal with suspected cross-contamination and a sequencing artifact, a later analysis dropped approximately 570 nucleotide sequences that were highly shared and had low generation probability. A later analysis calculated a clonal expansion index for each public chain from normalized within-repertoire ranks of inferred template counts. Generation probabilities in a later analysis came from a VDJ recombination model fitted to out-of-frame rearrangements, and those results were checked against IGoR. In a later analysis, hypergeometric tests were used to score TCR-TCR, TCR-HLA and TCR-CMV co-occurrence, with a repertoire-size bias correction applied to TCR pairs. A later analysis estimated false discovery rates by permuting HLA or CMV assignments 20 times. In a later analysis, co-occurring TCRs were grouped with DBSCAN, and TCRdist sequence similarity was added when clustering was performed within HLA-allele-positive subsets. Repertoires with fewer than 30,000 or more than 120,000 public chains were left out of co-occurrence clustering, as were five repertoires with anomalous nucleotide sharing. The immuneACCESS repertoire file appears here via TCRdb, limited to in-frame rearrangements. These files lack a portion of the clones; in checked studies, under half of the deficit traces to unresolved V genes, and the cause of the others is not known. The V and J calls and clone size are taken from that table; D and trimming were inferred from the DNA. The sample records under 200,000 clones, roughly 74% of which are singletons. Roughly 5% of the sample rests with the top ten.

The source material was PBMCs. The clonotype was recovered from a male donor in good health and CMV-seronegative. The chain joins TRBV6-1 to TRBJ1-2; the central 8 bases match TRBD1. In nucleotide form, the sequence is TGTGCCAGCAGCCGGCTGACGACAGGGGAAGGTGGCTACACCTTC. Its protein product is CASSRLTTGEGGYTF.